A single T cell receptor beta chain is shown here with its context. Its antigen target is currently unknown. Base qualities are missing; no much larger clone stands one base away. In total, roughly 670 healthy bone marrow donors made up the cohort. Cohort members were all nominally healthy when sampled, although unrecorded immune exposures were likely present. The donor was CMV seronegative and belonged to the group of several hundred seronegative cohort members. Each donor provided a peripheral blood sample, and peripheral blood mononuclear cells were used for TCR beta sequencing. Genomic DNA was extracted from the blood cell samples with the Qiagen DNeasy Blood Extraction Kit. This sample was included in a study of cytomegalovirus exposure and HLA in healthy donors (dated by TCRdb to between 2016 and 2019). Broadly, across the study: In an earlier analysis of approximately 640 of the donors, less than 350 Gb of sequence data and some 100 million unique TCR beta sequences from 150 million to 200 million T cells were reported. To predict cytomegalovirus infection status, the study brought together high-throughput TCR immunosequencing, statistical association of individual TCRs with disease status, and machine learning. Approximately 300 gigabases of sequencing data and approximately 80 million unique TCR sequences were included in an early release covering around 600 HLA-typed donors. To study patterns of TCR occurrence, a later analysis re-analyzed previously published TCR beta repertoires from around 660 donors and added high-resolution HLA genotyping. In addition to the first cohort of 666 subjects, a separate validation cohort of approximately 130 different subjects was used. The study aimed to test whether signatures of past pathogen exposure could be identified by cataloging public T cell receptors. In a later genetic analysis, genome-wide SNP genotypes for about 65% of the roughly 670 donors were used, and that subset was treated as a discovery cohort. Several DR-DQ haplotypes were handled as single units for association and clustering because linkage in the cohort was strong. An earlier analysis of 500 to 650 of the donors applied high-throughput TCR beta sequencing to assess whether each TCR beta V gene segment acted as functional or pseudogenic. Among 398 genotyped donors of the cohort, an average of around 220,000 unique TCR beta nucleotide sequences was sequenced per donor, of which about 19% were non-productive. Every discovery cohort repertoire had been produced on one sequencing platform. The later analysis used no new phenotypic data to find candidate immune exposures, relying instead on TCR beta sequences and their occurrence across donors. HLA typing covered class I and class II loci at four-digit resolution. The number of donors typed differed by locus, with 629-630 for A, B, C, DRB1 and DQB1, approximately 500 for DQA1, some 570 for DPA1, and roughly 450 for DPB1. Of the roughly 420 genotyped donors, more than 75% were placed in the genetic ancestry cluster associated with self-reported Caucasian donors. Alongside the repertoire data, information on donor age, sex, ethnicity and CMV serostatus was compiled. The study profiled the T cell repertoires of around 700 subjects by immunosequencing and related them to cytomegalovirus serostatus. General study outcomes and caveats: In a later genetic analysis, fewer N-insertions in productive TCRs were reported among donors in an Asian-associated ancestry cluster than the roughly 670-donor mean. Because HLA typing was missing for some donors at each locus, association tests included only the typed subset. Only TCR beta chains were sequenced in this cohort, and the absence of alpha or paired-chain data limited detectable features. A later analysis associated about 17,000 TCR beta sequences with specific HLA alleles at a false discovery rate of 0.05. Most TCR sequences were seen in very few donors, while some public TCRs were found in many individuals. A further reported finding was that TCR beta sequences accurately predicted the HLA-A and HLA-B alleles for most subjects in the first cohort. According to the authors, the approach could potentially be generalized to other disease states and immunological phenotypes. The presence/absence analyses assumed that sequencing depth was roughly uniform across donors, and that assumption may not be true. According to a later analysis, TCR association rates differed among HLA loci, with DRB1 alleles showing the most associated TCRs and HLA-C alleles showing the fewest. The study gave a list of 150 to 200 TCR beta chains associated with cytomegalovirus. Cytomegalovirus status was reported to be diagnosed by the classifier with high specificity and sensitivity in both the original and validation cohorts. The sequencing pipeline was judged likely to have produced a cluster of highly shared sequence variants as a technical artifact. The only immune exposure information available for the cohort was CMV serostatus. Compared with equally common non-associated chains, HLA-associated TCR beta chains in a later analysis were more clonally expanded and had lower generation probabilities. Correlated functional status among segregating V segments might reflect linkage disequilibrium, but an unknown experimental factor could not be ruled out. In an earlier analysis of approximately 590 of the donors, most TCR beta V segments appeared in productive rearrangements about 87% or about 30% of the time, broadly matching IMGT annotations. When HLA alleles, especially DR and DQ, strongly co-occurred, attributing TCR associations to individual alleles was difficult. An association between a missense DCLRE1C variant and V-gene and J-gene trimming of TCR beta chains was found in a later genetic analysis and replicated in an independent cohort. A later analysis reported that several top co-occurrence clusters appeared linked to parvovirus B19, influenza, CMV and Epstein-Barr virus. In vitro tests confirmed that three of the cytomegalovirus-associated TCR beta chains recognize cytomegalovirus antigens. A later analysis found that most CMV-associated TCR beta chains appeared HLA-restricted, with HLA associations seemingly driven largely by CMV exposure. Seventeen rarely observed V segments, including chromosome 9 orphons, were excluded from the earlier analysis of several hundred of the donors because counts were too low.

Library prep was done by the immunoSEQ multiplex PCR assay. For the multiplex PCR, a mixture combining 60 forward primers for TCR Vbeta segments and 13 reverse primers for TCR Jbeta segments was used. The CDR3 region of rearranged TCR beta genes was amplified from genomic DNA by a multiplex PCR assay. The amplified TCR beta libraries were sequenced on the Illumina HiSeq System as 87-base-pair reads. In the paper's pipeline: In a later analysis, about 80 million unique TCR beta chains were counted across the roughly 610 repertoires, and approximately 9.9 million of these chains were shared by at least two donors. Raw reads were error-corrected and collapsed into unique sequences with a nearest-neighbor algorithm that merged closely related sequences to remove PCR and sequencing errors. V, D and J gene segments were assigned by aligning CDR3 sequences to IMGT reference sequences. Each retained sequence needed at least a six-nucleotide match to both a V gene segment and a J gene segment. Rearrangements were classified as productive when the CDR3 lacked stop codons and remained in frame with V and J, and all other rearrangements were classified as non-productive. Following IMGT convention, CDR3 was defined as the stretch from the second conserved V-encoded cysteine up to the conserved J-encoded phenylalanine. Sequences without an unambiguous match to a single V gene segment were excluded from the earlier analysis of almost 600 of the donors. In an earlier analysis of 587 of the donors, V segments were called functional above 56.7% productive rearrangements and were called segregating when the between-donor standard deviation exceeded 5%. A statistical classification framework was built for diagnosing cytomegalovirus status from the catalog of TCR beta chain sequences. In a later analysis, TCR nucleotide sequences were compared against IMGT/GENE-DB human TR gene sequences so that V and J genes could be assigned. Using the TCRdist pipeline, a later analysis assigned CDR3 sequences along with most-parsimonious VDJ recombination scenarios. A later analysis defined each TCR beta chain by its CDR3 amino acid sequence plus V-gene family, and excluded reads lacking a unique V-gene family. In a later analysis, 450 to 600 highly shared, low-generation-probability nucleotide sequences were removed to address suspected cross-contamination and a sequencing artifact. For each public chain, a later analysis derived a clonal expansion index from normalized ranks of inferred template counts within each repertoire. A later analysis computed generation probabilities with a VDJ recombination model fitted to out-of-frame rearrangements, and checked the results against IGoR. Hypergeometric tests were used in a later analysis to score TCR-TCR, TCR-HLA and TCR-CMV co-occurrence, with a repertoire-size bias correction applied to the TCR pairs. A later analysis estimated false discovery rates by permuting HLA or CMV assignments 20 times. In a later analysis, co-occurring TCRs were grouped with DBSCAN, and TCRdist sequence similarity was added when clustering was performed within HLA-allele-positive subsets. Co-occurrence clustering excluded repertoires with fewer than 30,000 or more than 120,000 public chains, plus five with anomalous nucleotide sharing. TCRdb provides this immuneACCESS table in a form limited to in-frame rearrangements. Some clones are lacking; in checked studies, under half of them reflect an unresolved V gene, and why the rest are absent is not known. V, J and clone size are taken as reported in that table, and D and trimming were inferred from the DNA itself. Present in this sample are fewer than 200,000 clones, roughly 79% of which were seen just once. Together, the top ten hold roughly 13% of the sample.

The clonotype was recovered from a woman aged 45 to 65 in good health and CMV-seronegative. Sequenced: PBMCs.

The DNA is as follows: TGTGCCAGCAGCTTTGGACGGACTCCACAGTACAATGAGCAGTTCTTC. The resulting protein is CASSFGRTPQYNEQFF. The sequence links TRBV7-2 to TRBJ2-1; a tentative D match to TRBD2 spans 5 bases. V is reduced by 3 bases and J by 4 bases, leaving a spacing of 16 bases between them. There are 16 amino acids in the CDR3, from cysteine to phenylalanine inclusive. Solely the CDR3 DNA is kept, with 48 bases framed from the first base. CDR1 and CDR2 were assigned from the germline V gene as SGHTA and FQGNSA.